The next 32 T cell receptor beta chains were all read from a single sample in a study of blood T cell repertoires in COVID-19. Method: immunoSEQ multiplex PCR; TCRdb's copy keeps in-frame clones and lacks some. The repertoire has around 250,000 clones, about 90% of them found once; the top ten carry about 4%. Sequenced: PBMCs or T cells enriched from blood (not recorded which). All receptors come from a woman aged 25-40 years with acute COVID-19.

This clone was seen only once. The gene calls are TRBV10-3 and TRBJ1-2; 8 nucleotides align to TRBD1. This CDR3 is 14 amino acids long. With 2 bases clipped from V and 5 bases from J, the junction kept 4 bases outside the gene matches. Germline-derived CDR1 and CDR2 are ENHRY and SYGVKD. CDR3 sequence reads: CAISEVGQVYGYTF. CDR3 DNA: TGTGCCATCAGTGAGGTGGGACAGGTTTATGGCTACACCTTC.

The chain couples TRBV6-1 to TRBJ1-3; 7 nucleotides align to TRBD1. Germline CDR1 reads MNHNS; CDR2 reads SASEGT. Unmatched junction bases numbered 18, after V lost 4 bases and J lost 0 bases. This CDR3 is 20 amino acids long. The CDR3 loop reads CASSGVLRTGAEYSGNTIYF. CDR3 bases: TGTGCCAGCAGTGGCGTGCTCAGGACAGGTGCTGAATACTCTGGAAACACCATATATTTT.

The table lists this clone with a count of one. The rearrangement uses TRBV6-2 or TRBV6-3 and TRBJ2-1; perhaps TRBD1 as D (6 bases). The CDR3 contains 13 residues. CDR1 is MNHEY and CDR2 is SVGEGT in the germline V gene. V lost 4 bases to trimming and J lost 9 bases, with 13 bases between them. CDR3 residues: CASSFFQGIEQFF. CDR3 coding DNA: TGTGCCAGCAGTTTCTTCCAGGGGATTGAGCAGTTCTTC.

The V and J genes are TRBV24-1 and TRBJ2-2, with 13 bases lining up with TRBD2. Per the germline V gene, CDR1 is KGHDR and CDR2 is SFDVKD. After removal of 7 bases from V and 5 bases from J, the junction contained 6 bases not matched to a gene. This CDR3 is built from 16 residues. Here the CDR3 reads CATSQGLAGDTGELFF. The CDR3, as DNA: TGTGCCACCAGCCAAGGACTAGCGGGAGATACCGGGGAGCTGTTTTTT.

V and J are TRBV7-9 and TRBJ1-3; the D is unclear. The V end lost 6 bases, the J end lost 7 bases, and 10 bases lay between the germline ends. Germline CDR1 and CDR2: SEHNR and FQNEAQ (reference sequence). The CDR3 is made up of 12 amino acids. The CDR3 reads CASRSSSNTIYF. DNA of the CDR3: TGTGCCAGCAGGTCTTCCTCCAACACCATATATTTT.

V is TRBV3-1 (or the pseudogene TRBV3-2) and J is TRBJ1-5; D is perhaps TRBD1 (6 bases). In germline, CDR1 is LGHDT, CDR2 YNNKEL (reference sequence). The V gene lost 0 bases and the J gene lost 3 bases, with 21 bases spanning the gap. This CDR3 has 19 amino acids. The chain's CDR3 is CASSQDASKEQGFNQPQHF. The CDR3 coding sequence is TGTGCCAGCAGCCAAGATGCAAGCAAAGAACAGGGATTCAATCAGCCCCAGCATTTT.

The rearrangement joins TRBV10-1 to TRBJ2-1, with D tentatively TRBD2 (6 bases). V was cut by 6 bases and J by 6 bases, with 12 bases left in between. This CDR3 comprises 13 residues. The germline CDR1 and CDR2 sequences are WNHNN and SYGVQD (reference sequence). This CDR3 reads CASSPGLINEQFF. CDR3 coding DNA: TGCGCCAGCAGCCCCGGACTAATCAATGAGCAGTTCTTC.

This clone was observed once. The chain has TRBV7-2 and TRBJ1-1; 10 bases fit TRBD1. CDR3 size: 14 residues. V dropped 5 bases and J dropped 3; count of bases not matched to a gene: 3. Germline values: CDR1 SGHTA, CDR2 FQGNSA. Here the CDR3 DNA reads TGTGCCAGCAGCACGGACAGGGGGTACACTGAAGCTTTCTTT. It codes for CASSTDRGYTEAFF.

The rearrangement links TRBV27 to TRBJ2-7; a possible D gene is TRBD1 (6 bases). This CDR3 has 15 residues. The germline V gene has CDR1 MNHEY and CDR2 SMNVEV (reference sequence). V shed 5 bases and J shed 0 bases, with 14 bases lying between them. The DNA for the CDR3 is TGTGCCAGCAGTAGAGCCGGGACATACTCCTACGAGCAGTACTTC. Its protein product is CASSRAGTYSYEQYF.

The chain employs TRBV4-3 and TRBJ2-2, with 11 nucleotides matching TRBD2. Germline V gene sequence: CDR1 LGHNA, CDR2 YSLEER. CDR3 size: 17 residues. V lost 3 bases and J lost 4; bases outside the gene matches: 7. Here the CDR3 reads CASSQGLTSGITGELFF. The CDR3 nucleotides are TGCGCCAGCAGCCAGGGATTGACTAGCGGGATCACCGGGGAGCTGTTTTTT.

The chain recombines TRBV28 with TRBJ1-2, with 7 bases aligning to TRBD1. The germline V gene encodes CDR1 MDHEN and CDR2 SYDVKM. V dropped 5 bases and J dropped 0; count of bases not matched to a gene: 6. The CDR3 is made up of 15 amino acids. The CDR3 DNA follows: TGTGCCAGCAGTAAAACAGGGGATTCTAACTATGGCTACACCTTC. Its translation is CASSKTGDSNYGYTF.

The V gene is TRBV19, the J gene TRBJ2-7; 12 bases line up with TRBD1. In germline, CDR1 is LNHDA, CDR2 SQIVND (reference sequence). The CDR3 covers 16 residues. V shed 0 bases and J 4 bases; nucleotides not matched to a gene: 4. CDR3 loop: CASSIDRGQGAYEQYF. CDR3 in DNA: TGTGCCAGTAGTATAGATCGGGGACAGGGGGCGTACGAGCAGTACTTC.

The CDR3 here is CASSLGGLNQPQHF. In DNA form, the CDR3 reads TGTGCCAGCAGCTTAGGGGGATTAAATCAGCCCCAGCATTTT. This chain joins TRBV5-6 and TRBJ1-5, with a weak D call TRBD1 (6 bases). Germline V lookup: CDR1 SGHDT, CDR2 YYEEEE. This CDR3 is 14 amino acids long. V was clipped by 2 bases and J by 4 bases, with 10 bases between them.

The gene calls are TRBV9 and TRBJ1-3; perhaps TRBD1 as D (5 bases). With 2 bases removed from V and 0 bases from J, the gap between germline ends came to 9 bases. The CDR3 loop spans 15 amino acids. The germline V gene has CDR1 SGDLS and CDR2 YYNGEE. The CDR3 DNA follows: TGTGCCAGCAGCGTGTCCGGGGGCTCTGGAAACACCATATATTTT. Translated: CASSVSGGSGNTIYF.

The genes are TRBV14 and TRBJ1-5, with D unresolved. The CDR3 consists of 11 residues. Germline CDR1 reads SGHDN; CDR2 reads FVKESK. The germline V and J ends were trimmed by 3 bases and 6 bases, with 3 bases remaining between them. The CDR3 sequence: CASSHLQPQHF. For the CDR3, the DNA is TGTGCCAGCAGCCATCTTCAGCCCCAGCATTTT.

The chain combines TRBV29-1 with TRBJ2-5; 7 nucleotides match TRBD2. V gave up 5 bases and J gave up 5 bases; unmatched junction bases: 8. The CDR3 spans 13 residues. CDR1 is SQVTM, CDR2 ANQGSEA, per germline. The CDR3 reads CSVLQRDGETQYF. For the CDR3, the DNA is TGCAGCGTTCTTCAGCGGGATGGGGAGACCCAGTACTTC.

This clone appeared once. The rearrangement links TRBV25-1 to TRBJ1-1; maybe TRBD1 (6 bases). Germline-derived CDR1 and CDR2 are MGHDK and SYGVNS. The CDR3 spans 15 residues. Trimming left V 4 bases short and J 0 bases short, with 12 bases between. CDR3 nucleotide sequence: TGTGCCAGCAGTGTTACAGGGACGGTGAACACTGAAGCTTTCTTT. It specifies CASSVTGTVNTEAFF.

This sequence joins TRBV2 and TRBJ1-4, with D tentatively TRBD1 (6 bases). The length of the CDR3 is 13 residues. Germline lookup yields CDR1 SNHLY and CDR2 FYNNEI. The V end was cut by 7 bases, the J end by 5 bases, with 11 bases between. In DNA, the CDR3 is TGTGCCAGCAAGACAGGCCCCAATGAAAAACTGTTTTTT. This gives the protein CASKTGPNEKLFF.

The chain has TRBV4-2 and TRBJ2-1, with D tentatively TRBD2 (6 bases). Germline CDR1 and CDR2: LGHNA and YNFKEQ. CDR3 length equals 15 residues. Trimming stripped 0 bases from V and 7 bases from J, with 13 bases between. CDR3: CASSQDQLAPNEQFF. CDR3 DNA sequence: TGTGCCAGCAGCCAAGATCAACTAGCTCCAAATGAGCAGTTCTTC.

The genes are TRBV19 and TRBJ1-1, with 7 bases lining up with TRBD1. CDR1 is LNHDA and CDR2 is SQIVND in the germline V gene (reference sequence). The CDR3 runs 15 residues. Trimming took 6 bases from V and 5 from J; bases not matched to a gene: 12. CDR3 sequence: CASSFSGGRWTEAFF. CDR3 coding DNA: TGTGCCAGTAGCTTCTCAGGGGGTCGATGGACTGAAGCTTTCTTT.

CDR3 residues: CASITRHRLSANNEQFF. CDR3 in DNA: TGTGCCAGCATTACCCGTCACCGACTAAGCGCCAACAATGAGCAGTTCTTC. The chain has TRBV28 and TRBJ2-1; D is perhaps TRBD2 (5 bases). In germline, CDR1 is MDHEN, CDR2 SYDVKM. The CDR3 extends over 17 amino acids. V was pared by 7 bases and J by 5 bases, with 24 bases between.

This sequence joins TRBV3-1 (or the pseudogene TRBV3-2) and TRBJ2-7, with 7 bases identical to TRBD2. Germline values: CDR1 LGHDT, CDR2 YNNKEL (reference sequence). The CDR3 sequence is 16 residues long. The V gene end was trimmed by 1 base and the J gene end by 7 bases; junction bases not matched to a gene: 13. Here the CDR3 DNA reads TGTGCCAGCAGCCAAGCCCCTGGACTAGTAGGCGGGGAGCAGTACTTC. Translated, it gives CASSQAPGLVGGEQYF.

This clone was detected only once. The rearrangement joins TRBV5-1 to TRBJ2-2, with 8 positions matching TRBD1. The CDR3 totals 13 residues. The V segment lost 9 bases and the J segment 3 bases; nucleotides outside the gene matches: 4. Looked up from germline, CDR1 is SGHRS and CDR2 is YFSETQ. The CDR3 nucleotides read TGCGCCACCCCGACAGGGGACACCGGGGAGCTGTTTTTT. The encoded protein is CATPTGDTGELFF.

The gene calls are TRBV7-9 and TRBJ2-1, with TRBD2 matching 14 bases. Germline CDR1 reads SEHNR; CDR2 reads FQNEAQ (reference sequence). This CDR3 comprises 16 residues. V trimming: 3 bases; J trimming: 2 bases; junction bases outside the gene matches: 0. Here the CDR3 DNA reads TGTGCCAGCAGCTTGGGACTAGCGGGAGCCTACAATGAGCAGTTCTTC. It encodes CASSLGLAGAYNEQFF. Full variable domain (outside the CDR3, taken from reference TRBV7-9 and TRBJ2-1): DTGVSQNPRHKITKRGQNVTFRCDPISEHNRLYWYRQTLGQGPEFLTYFQNEAQLEKSRLLSDRFSAERPKGSFSTLEIQRTEQGDSAMYLCASSLGLAGAYNEQFFGPGTRLTVL.

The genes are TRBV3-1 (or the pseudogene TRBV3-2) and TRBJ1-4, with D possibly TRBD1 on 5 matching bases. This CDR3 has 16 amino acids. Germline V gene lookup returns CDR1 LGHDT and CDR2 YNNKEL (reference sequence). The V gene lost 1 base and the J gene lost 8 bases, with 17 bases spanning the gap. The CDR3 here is CASSQGSGLRGEKLFF. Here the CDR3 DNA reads TGTGCCAGCAGCCAAGGATCAGGCTTACGGGGGGAAAAACTGTTTTTT.

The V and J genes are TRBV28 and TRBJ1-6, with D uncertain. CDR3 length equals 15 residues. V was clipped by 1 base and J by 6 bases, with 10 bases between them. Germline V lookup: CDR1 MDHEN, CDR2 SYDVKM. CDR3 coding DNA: TGTGCCAGCAGTTTATCACCTCAACTTAATTCACCCCTCCACTTT. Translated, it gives CASSLSPQLNSPLHF.

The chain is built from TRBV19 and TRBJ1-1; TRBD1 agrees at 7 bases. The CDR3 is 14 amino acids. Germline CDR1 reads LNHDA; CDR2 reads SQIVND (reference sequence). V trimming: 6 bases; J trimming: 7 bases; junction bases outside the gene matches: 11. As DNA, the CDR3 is TGTGCCAGTAGAAACCAGGGGGTAGATGGTGAAGCTTTCTTT. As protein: CASRNQGVDGEAFF.

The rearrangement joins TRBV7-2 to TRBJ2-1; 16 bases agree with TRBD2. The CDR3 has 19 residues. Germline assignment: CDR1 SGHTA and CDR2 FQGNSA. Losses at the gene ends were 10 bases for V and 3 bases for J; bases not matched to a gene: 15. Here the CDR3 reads CATNALTGLAGGRYNEQFF. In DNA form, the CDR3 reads TGTGCCACTAACGCATTAACGGGACTAGCGGGAGGGCGCTACAATGAGCAGTTCTTC.

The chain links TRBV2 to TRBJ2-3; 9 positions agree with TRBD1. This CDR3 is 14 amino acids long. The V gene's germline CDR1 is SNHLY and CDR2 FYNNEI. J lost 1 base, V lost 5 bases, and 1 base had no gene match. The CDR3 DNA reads TGTGCCAGCAGTCGGACAGGGGGCACAGATACGCAGTATTTT. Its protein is CASSRTGGTDTQYF. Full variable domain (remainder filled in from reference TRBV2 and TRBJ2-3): EPEVTQTPSHQVTQMGQEVILRCVPISNHLYFYWYRQILGQKVEFLVSFYNNEISEKSEIFDDQFSVERPDGSNFTLKIRSTKLEDSAMYFCASSRTGGTDTQYFGPGTRLTVL.

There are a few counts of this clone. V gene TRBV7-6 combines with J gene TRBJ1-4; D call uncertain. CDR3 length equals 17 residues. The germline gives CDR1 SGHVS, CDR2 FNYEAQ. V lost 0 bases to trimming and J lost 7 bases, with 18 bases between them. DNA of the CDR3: TGTGCCAGCAGCTTAGCCGCCCTCGGTGCTGGCGGTGAAAAACTGTTTTTT. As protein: CASSLAALGAGGEKLFF.

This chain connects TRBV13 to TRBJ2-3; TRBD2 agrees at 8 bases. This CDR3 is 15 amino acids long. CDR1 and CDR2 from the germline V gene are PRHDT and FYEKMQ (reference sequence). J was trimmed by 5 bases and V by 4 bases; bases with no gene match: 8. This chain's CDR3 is CASSSQREYVDTQYF. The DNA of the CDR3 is TGTGCCAGCAGCTCCCAGCGGGAGTATGTAGATACGCAGTATTTT.

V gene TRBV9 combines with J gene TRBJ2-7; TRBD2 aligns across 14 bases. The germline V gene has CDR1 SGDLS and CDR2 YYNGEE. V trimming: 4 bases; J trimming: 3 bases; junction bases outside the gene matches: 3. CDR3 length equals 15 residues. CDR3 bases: TGTGCCAGCAGCTTGGGGACTAGCGGGAGCTACGAGCAGTACTTC. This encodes CASSLGTSGSYEQYF.